The clone carrying this T cell receptor (beta chain) was recorded at least ten times. The data are from a study of Graves' ophthalmopathy and Graves' hyperthyroidism. RNA served as the template for amplifying TCR beta CDR3 regions. Investigators did first-round RT-PCR with HTBI primers, then second-round multiplex PCR. TCRdb used MiXCR to reprocess the multiplex PCR reads, holding one entry per CDR3 protein. The data hold 300,000 to 350,000 distinct CDR3 sequences, with roughly 15% observed a single time. Sequenced sample: peripheral blood. The clonotype comes from an adult man with Graves' ophthalmopathy.

Here the CDR3 DNA reads TGTGCCACCAGCAGAGCGTTGGAGACCCAGTACTTC. Translating it yields CATSRALETQYF. The J gene is TRBJ2-5, the V gene TRBV15; D ambiguous. Germline loops: CDR1 LNHNV, CDR2 YYDKDF (reference sequence). V dropped 1 base and J dropped 5 bases, with 5 bases sitting between them. CDR3 size: 12 residues.